This T cell receptor beta chain emerged from a study of shared clonotypes between healthy human individuals. Authors' processing steps: Filtering differed because ImmunoSEQ produced junction-only sequences that carried no quality scores. This table comes from immunoSEQ multiplex PCR, and its TCRdb copy is limited to in-frame clones, with some not included. V and J calls and clone size are given by that table; D and trimming were obtained from the DNA. Seen here are more than 2,000,000 clones, over 85% observed once, and the top ten hold roughly 0.36%. Notes on the study in general: Rarefaction indicated that sorted-subset sequencing remained incomplete although depth was large.

The CDR3 extends over 14 amino acids. V was cut by 6 bases and J by 5 bases, with 16 bases left in between. CDR1 and CDR2 from the germline V gene are SNHLY and FYNNEI. Of note for this clone: Its antigen remains unidentified.

The V and J genes are TRBV2 and TRBJ1-1; tentatively, D is TRBD1 (5 bases). This receptor was obtained from a man younger than 35 in good health. Some clones in this sample may be carry-over from other donors' samples. Source material: naive CD4+ T cells from PBMCs. Subset given: CD45RA+ positively selected. This chain's CDR3 is CASRGEVGETEAFF. The CDR3 DNA reads as TGTGCCAGCAGGGGAGAGGTGGGGGAGACTGAAGCTTTCTTT.